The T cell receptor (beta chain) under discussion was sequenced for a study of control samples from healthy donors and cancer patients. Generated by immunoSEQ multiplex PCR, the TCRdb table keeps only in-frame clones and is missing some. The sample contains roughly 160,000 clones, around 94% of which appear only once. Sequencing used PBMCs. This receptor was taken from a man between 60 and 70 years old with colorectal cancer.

This chain's CDR3 is CSVDRQNTEAFF. As DNA, the CDR3 is TGCAGCGTTGACAGGCAGAACACTGAAGCTTTCTTT. The chain recombines TRBV29-1 with TRBJ1-1; no definite D call. CDR3 size: 12 residues. Looked up from germline, CDR1 is SQVTM and CDR2 is ANQGSEA. Trimming left V 3 bases short and J 1 base short, with 6 bases between.